One and the same sample provided the 25 T cell receptor beta chains below, sequenced in a study of T cells after yellow fever vaccination. From the 5' RACE reads, TCRdb called clonotypes with MiXCR, one entry per CDR3 protein. Among 300,000 to 400,000 distinct CDR3 sequences listed, 7% to 9% were seen once. The source was PBMCs, collected roughly 46 days after the first yellow fever vaccination. These TCRs come from a man in his late teens or twenties who received the YFV17D yellow fever vaccine.

In its sample, this clonotype was seen a few times. This CDR3 is CASSLSRWTPEAFF. The CDR3 region has the DNA TGTGCCAGCAGCTTATCTCGATGGACGCCTGAAGCTTTCTTT. The chain uses TRBV7-3 and TRBJ1-1; the D is unclear. CDR1 and CDR2 (germline): SGHTA, FQGTGA. The CDR3 loop spans 14 amino acids. The V and J ends lost 2 bases and 6 bases respectively, with 13 bases between them.

This clonotype was recorded a few times. The chain couples TRBV4-2 to TRBJ2-3, with D possibly being TRBD2 (7 bases). Germline V gives CDR1 LGHNA, CDR2 YNFKEQ. CDR3 size: 15 residues. The V end was cut by 3 bases, the J end by 1 base, with 11 bases between. The chain's CDR3 is CASSQGEGGTDTQYF. In DNA form, the CDR3 reads TGTGCCAGCAGCCAGGGGGAGGGGGGCACAGATACGCAGTATTTT.

This clonotype was seen ten or more times. This chain joins TRBV7-2 and TRBJ2-5; possible D gene TRBD2, 5 bases. The CDR3 spans 14 residues. Trimming took off 5 bases at V and 4 bases at J, with 14 bases between the two ends. Germline V CDR1 and CDR2: SGHTA, FQGNSA. The CDR3 nucleotides are TGTGCCAGCAGCCGTCAGCTGGGGAGAGAGACCCAGTACTTC. It codes for CASSRQLGRETQYF.

This clonotype was found a few times. The gene calls are TRBV7-8 and TRBJ1-1, with 7 bases that match TRBD1. The CDR3 is made up of 15 amino acids. V shed 3 bases and J 1 base; nucleotides not matched to a gene: 5. Germline assignment: CDR1 SGHVS and CDR2 FQNEAQ. CDR3 in DNA: TGTGCCAGCAGCTTCTTAAGGACAGGGAACACTGAAGCTTTCTTT. Protein product: CASSFLRTGNTEAFF.

This clonotype was observed a few times. The J gene is TRBJ2-4, the V gene TRBV3-1; TRBD1 is a possible D gene (7 bases). This CDR3 is built from 13 residues. V lost 3 bases and J lost 9, with 12 bases in between. Germline CDR1 LGHDT, CDR2 YNNKEL (reference sequence). CDR3: CASSQGQGGIQYF. For the CDR3, the DNA is TGTGCCAGCAGCCAGGGCCAGGGGGGCATTCAGTACTTC.

The CDR3 bases are TGTGCCAGCAGCTTAGGGTCGAACTCTCTAATCACAGATACGCAGTATTTT. It specifies CASSLGSNSLITDTQYF. This sequence joins TRBV11-3 and TRBJ2-3, with D unresolved. V lost 1 base and J lost 2, with 16 bases in between. The CDR3 contains 17 residues. CDR1 SGHNT and CDR2 YENEEA come from the germline V gene.

The chain joins TRBV28 to TRBJ2-5; perhaps TRBD2 as D (5 bases). From germline, CDR1 is MDHEN and CDR2 SYDVKM. This CDR3 has 14 residues. V was shortened by 10 bases and J by 2 bases, with 17 bases between the two germline ends. The CDR3 sequence: CATVTGILQETQYF. In nucleotides, the CDR3 is TGTGCCACCGTTACCGGGATACTTCAAGAGACCCAGTACTTC.

This clonotype has only a few counts. V gene TRBV20-1 combines with J gene TRBJ2-1; 11 positions match TRBD2. In germline, CDR1 is DFQATT, CDR2 SNEGSKA (reference sequence). J was trimmed by 0 bases and V by 4 bases; bases with no gene match: 5. The CDR3 runs 16 residues. The CDR3 is CSAMTSGASSYNEQFF. The CDR3, as DNA: TGCAGTGCTATGACTAGCGGGGCAAGCTCCTACAATGAGCAGTTCTTC.

The rearrangement uses TRBV29-1 and TRBJ1-2, with a weak D call TRBD1 (6 bases). V shed 6 bases and J shed 8 bases, with 16 bases lying between them. CDR3 length: 12 amino acids. Germline CDR1 SQVTM, CDR2 ANQGSEA. In DNA, the CDR3 is TGCAGCGTGGAATCACAGGGCCGGGGCTACACCTTC. Its protein is CSVESQGRGYTF.

This clonotype was detected ten times or more. The chain links TRBV5-5 to TRBJ2-3, with D possibly matching TRBD1 (6 bases). CDR1 and CDR2 from the germline V gene are SGHKS and YYEKEE (reference sequence). CDR3 length: 15 residues. The V gene lost 0 bases and the J gene lost 3 bases, with 11 bases spanning the gap. This chain's CDR3 is CASSLVQGQTDTQYF. As DNA, the CDR3 is TGTGCCAGCAGCTTGGTACAGGGTCAGACAGATACGCAGTATTTT.

This clonotype was counted many times. The rearrangement joins TRBV6-4 to TRBJ2-3; TRBD2 matches at 10 bases. Per the germline V gene, CDR1 is MRHNA and CDR2 is SNTAGT. CDR3 size: 19 residues. The V and J ends lost 6 bases and 0 bases, in that order; junction bases with no gene match: 15. The CDR3 coding sequence is TGTGCCAGCAGCCTATTTTCTAGCGGGGGACCGTCTAGCACAGATACGCAGTATTTT. This sequence encodes CASSLFSSGGPSSTDTQYF.

The table lists this clonotype with many counts. The J gene is TRBJ2-1, the V gene TRBV5-1; no reliable D call. V was trimmed by 6 bases and J by 2 bases, leaving 15 bases between them. The CDR3 length is 15 residues. CDR1 SGHRS and CDR2 YFSETQ come from the germline V gene. CDR3 nucleotide sequence: TGCGCCAGCACCCAAATGGCACCTACCTACAATGAGCAGTTCTTC. Translated, it gives CASTQMAPTYNEQFF.

This clonotype was counted between two and nine times. The chain combines TRBV20-1 with TRBJ2-1; 11 nucleotides agree with TRBD2. V was pared by 8 bases and J by 5 bases, with 11 bases of the junction left unmatched. Germline CDR1 is DFQATT and CDR2 is SNEGSKA (reference sequence). CDR3 size: 15 residues. The CDR3 nucleotides read TGCAGTCTCCCCGTGCGACTAGCGGGAAACAATGAGCAGTTCTTC. Translation: CSLPVRLAGNNEQFF.

This clonotype appeared a few times. The chain has TRBV30 and TRBJ2-2; unclear D gene. Trimming cost V 2 bases and J 7 bases, with 11 bases left between them. This CDR3 has 13 residues. Per germline, CDR1 GTSNPN and CDR2 SVGIG (reference sequence). The CDR3: CAWSPTAFGELFF. The CDR3 coding sequence is TGTGCCTGGAGTCCGACTGCTTTCGGGGAGCTGTTTTTT.

This chain joins TRBV4-1 and TRBJ1-5; D is perhaps TRBD1 (6 bases). The ends were cut back, 6 bases at V and 5 bases at J, with 14 bases in the middle. Germline-derived CDR1 and CDR2 are MGHRA and YSYEKL. The CDR3 is 14 residues long. The CDR3 sequence is CASSKLQGDQPQHF. Written as DNA, the CDR3 is TGCGCCAGCAGTAAGTTACAGGGAGATCAGCCCCAGCATTTT.

This clonotype showed up just a few times. This CDR3 is CASSGQGAGANVLTF. CDR3 bases: TGTGCCAGCAGTGGACAGGGGGCTGGGGCCAACGTCCTGACTTTC. The gene calls are TRBV6-1 and TRBJ2-6, with 9 bases aligning to TRBD1. V lost 4 bases, J lost 2 bases, and 0 bases stayed unmatched. The V gene's germline CDR1 is MNHNS and CDR2 SASEGT. This CDR3 comprises 15 residues.

V and J are TRBV4-3 and TRBJ2-1; 10 bases are a match to TRBD1. The CDR3 is 16 residues long. V dropped 3 bases and J dropped 8; count of bases not matched to a gene: 10. Per germline, CDR1 LGHNA and CDR2 YSLEER. The CDR3 DNA follows: TGCGCCAGCAGCCAGACAGGGGGCCTACCTACAGATGAGCAGTTCTTC. Translated: CASSQTGGLPTDEQFF.

This clonotype has more than one count but fewer than ten. The rearrangement links TRBV7-6 to TRBJ2-2; the D is unclear. CDR3 size: 15 residues. Germline V gene sequence: CDR1 SGHVS, CDR2 FNYEAQ. The germline V and J ends were trimmed by 5 bases and 4 bases, with 14 bases remaining between them. CDR3 sequence (DNA): TGTGCCAGCAGCCTTACCGACGCCCCCACCGGGGAGCTGTTTTTT. This gives the protein CASSLTDAPTGELFF. Full variable domain (missing parts from reference TRBV7-6 and TRBJ2-2): GAGVSQSPRYKVTKRGQDVALRCDPISGHVSLYWYRQALGQGPEFLTYFNYEAQQDKSGLPNDRFSAERPEGSISTLTIQRTEQRDSAMYRCASSLTDAPTGELFFGEGSRLTVL.

The chain joins TRBV5-1 to TRBJ2-3; TRBD1 agrees at 7 bases. V lost 0 bases and J lost 2; bases outside the gene matches: 3. This CDR3 has 15 residues. Germline V gives CDR1 SGHRS, CDR2 YFSETQ. Here the CDR3 DNA reads TGCGCCAGCAGCTTGGTGACAGGGAACACAGATACGCAGTATTTT. It yields the protein CASSLVTGNTDTQYF. Looking up the rest from reference TRBV5-1 and TRBJ2-3 gives the full variable domain: KAGVTQTPRYLIKTRGQQVTLSCSPISGHRSVSWYQQTPGQGLQFLFEYFSETQRNKGNFPGRFSGRQFSNSRSEMNVSTLELGDSALYLCASSLVTGNTDTQYFGPGTRLTVL.

This clonotype was seen a few times. The V gene is TRBV7-9, the J gene TRBJ2-2; no reliable D call. Per germline, CDR1 SEHNR and CDR2 FQNEAQ (reference sequence). V was trimmed by 6 bases and J by 6 bases, leaving 14 bases between them. The CDR3 contains 14 residues. The CDR3 region is CASRKPASAGELFF. CDR3 nucleotides: TGTGCCAGCAGAAAACCCGCTTCAGCCGGGGAGCTGTTTTTT. Full variable domain (outside the CDR3, taken from reference TRBV7-9 and TRBJ2-2): DTGVSQNPRHKITKRGQNVTFRCDPISEHNRLYWYRQTLGQGPEFLTYFQNEAQLEKSRLLSDRFSAERPKGSFSTLEIQRTEQGDSAMYLCASRKPASAGELFFGEGSRLTVL.

The chain couples TRBV20-1 to TRBJ1-2; D is undetermined. The germline V gene encodes CDR1 DFQATT and CDR2 SNEGSKA (reference sequence). The CDR3 sequence is 15 residues long. Trimming stripped 5 bases from V and 0 bases from J, with 16 bases between. The CDR3, as DNA: TGCAGTGCTGCTCCGGGAGGGTCCTCTAACTATGGCTACACCTTC. Residues: CSAAPGGSSNYGYTF.

This clonotype was seen a few times. The chain is built from TRBV6-2 or TRBV6-3 and TRBJ1-5, with 10 bases that match TRBD1. V lost 6 bases and J lost 7; bases outside the gene matches: 9. The CDR3 is 15 residues long. CDR1 MNHEY and CDR2 SVGEGT come from the germline V gene. The chain's CDR3 is CASSRRDRGDQPQHF. Written as DNA, the CDR3 is TGTGCCAGCAGCCGCCGGGACAGGGGTGACCAGCCCCAGCATTTT.

This clonotype appeared a few times. This sequence joins TRBV28 and TRBJ1-6; 10 bases map to TRBD1. Germline trimming cut 5 bases from V and 7 bases from J; bases unmatched to any gene: 8. The CDR3 is 16 amino acids. Per the germline V gene, CDR1 is MDHEN and CDR2 is SYDVKM. As DNA, the CDR3 is TGTGCCAGCAGTCCTACCGGGACAGGGGCGAATTCACCCCTCCACTTT. This codes for CASSPTGTGANSPLHF.

This clonotype has only a few counts. CDR3 nucleotide sequence: TGCAGTGCAGACCGGGACTGGTACAATGAGCAGTTCTTC. This encodes CSADRDWYNEQFF. The gene calls are TRBV20-1 and TRBJ2-1; D perhaps matches TRBD2 (6 bases). CDR3 length equals 13 residues. V was pared by 6 bases and J by 4 bases, with 13 bases between. The germline V gene encodes CDR1 DFQATT and CDR2 SNEGSKA (reference sequence).

The rearrangement links TRBV4-3 to TRBJ2-2; the D gene is possibly TRBD1 (6 bases). V lost 3 bases and J lost 3, with 17 bases in between. The CDR3 has 17 amino acids. Germline lookup yields CDR1 LGHNA and CDR2 YSLEER. The CDR3 is CASSHPRGRGYTGELFF. DNA of the CDR3: TGCGCCAGCAGCCATCCCCGGGGCAGGGGCTACACCGGGGAGCTGTTTTTT.